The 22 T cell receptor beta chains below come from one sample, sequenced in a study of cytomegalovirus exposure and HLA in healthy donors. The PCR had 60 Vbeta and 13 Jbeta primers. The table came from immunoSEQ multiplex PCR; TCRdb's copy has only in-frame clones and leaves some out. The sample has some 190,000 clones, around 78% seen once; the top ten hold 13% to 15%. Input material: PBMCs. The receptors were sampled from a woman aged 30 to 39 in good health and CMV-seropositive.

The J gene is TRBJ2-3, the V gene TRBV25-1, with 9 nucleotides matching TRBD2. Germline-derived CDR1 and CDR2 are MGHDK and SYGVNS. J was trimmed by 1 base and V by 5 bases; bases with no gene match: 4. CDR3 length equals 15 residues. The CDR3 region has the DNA TGTGCCAGCAGTCCCCGGACTAGCGGCACAGATACGCAGTATTTT. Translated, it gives CASSPRTSGTDTQYF. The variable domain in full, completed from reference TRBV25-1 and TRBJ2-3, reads EADIYQTPRYLVIGTGKKITLECSQTMGHDKMYWYQQDPGMELHLIHYSYGVNSTEKGDLSSESTVSRIRTEHFPLTLESARPSHTSQYLCASSPRTSGTDTQYFGPGTRLTVL.

As DNA, the CDR3 is TGTGCCAGCAGTGAAGCGCTTCCGTGGGACAAATCCTACGAGCAGTACTTC. This encodes CASSEALPWDKSYEQYF. The rearrangement uses TRBV6-1 and TRBJ2-7; D possibly corresponds to TRBD1 (6 bases). Germline CDR1 is MNHNS and CDR2 is SASEGT. Trimming pared 0 bases from V and 1 base from J, leaving 16 bases between. The CDR3 loop spans 17 amino acids.

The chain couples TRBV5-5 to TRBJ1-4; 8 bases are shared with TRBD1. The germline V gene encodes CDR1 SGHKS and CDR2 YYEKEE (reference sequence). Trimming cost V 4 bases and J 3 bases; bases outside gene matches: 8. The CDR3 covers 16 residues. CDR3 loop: CASSTQGARANEKLFF. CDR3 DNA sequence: TGTGCCAGCAGCACTCAGGGGGCGCGCGCTAATGAAAAACTGTTTTTT.

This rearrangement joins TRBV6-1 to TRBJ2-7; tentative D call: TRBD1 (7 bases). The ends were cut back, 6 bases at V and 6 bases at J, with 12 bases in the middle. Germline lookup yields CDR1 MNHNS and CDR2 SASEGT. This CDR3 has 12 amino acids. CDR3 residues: CASSRGTAEQYF. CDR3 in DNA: TGTGCCAGCAGCCGGGGGACAGCCGAGCAGTACTTC.

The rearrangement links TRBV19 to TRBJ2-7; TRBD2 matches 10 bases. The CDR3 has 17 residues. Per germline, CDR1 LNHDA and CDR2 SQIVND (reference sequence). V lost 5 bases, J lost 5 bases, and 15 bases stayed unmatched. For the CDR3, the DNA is TGTGCCAGTAGTGCACTTAGCGGGAGGACCATATTCCACGAGCAGTACTTC. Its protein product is CASSALSGRTIFHEQYF.

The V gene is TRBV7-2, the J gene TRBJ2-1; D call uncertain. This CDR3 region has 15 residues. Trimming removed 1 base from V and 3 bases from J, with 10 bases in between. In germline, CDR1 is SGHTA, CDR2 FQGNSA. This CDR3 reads CASSLVLNLYNEQFF. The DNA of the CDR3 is TGTGCCAGCAGCTTAGTACTAAACCTCTACAATGAGCAGTTCTTC.

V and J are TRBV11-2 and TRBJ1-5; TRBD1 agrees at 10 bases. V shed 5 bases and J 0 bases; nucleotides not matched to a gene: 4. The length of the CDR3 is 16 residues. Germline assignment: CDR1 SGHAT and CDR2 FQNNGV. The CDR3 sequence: CASSPGTGVSNQPQHF. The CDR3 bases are TGTGCCAGCAGCCCAGGGACAGGGGTTAGCAATCAGCCCCAGCATTTT.

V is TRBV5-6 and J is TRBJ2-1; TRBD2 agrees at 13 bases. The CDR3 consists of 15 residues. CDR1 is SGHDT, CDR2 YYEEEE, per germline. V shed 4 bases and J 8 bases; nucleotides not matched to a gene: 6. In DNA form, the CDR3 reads TGTGCCAGCAGCAAGTGGACTAGCGGGAGACATGAGCAGTTCTTC. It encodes CASSKWTSGRHEQFF.

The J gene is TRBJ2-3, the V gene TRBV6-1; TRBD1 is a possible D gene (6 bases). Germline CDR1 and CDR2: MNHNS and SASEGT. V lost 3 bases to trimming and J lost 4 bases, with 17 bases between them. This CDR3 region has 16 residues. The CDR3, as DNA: TGTGCCAGCAGTGAGCTTCAGGGGTCAGTAGCAGATACGCAGTATTTT. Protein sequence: CASSELQGSVADTQYF.

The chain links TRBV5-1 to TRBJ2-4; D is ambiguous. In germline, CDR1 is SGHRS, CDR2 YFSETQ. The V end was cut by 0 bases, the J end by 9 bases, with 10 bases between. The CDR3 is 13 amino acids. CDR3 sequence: CASSLDYNGIQYF. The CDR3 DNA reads TGCGCCAGCAGCTTGGACTACAACGGCATTCAGTACTTC.

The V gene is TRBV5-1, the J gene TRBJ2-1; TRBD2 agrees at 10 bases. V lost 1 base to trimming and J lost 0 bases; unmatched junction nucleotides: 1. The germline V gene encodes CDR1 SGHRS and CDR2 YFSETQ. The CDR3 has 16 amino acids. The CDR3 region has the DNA TGCGCCAGCAGCTTGTTAGCGGGAGGCTCCTACAATGAGCAGTTCTTC. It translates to CASSLLAGGSYNEQFF.

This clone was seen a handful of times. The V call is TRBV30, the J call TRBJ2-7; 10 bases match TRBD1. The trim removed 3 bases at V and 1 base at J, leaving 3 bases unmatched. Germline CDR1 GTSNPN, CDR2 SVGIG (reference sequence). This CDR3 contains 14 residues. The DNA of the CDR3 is TGTGCCTGGAGCCCGGACAGGGGGTCCTACGAGCAGTACTTC. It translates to CAWSPDRGSYEQYF.

The DNA for the CDR3 is TGTGCCAGCAGCAAACGCCAACAGGGCTCAGATACGCAGTATTTT. Its translation: CASSKRQQGSDTQYF. The genes are TRBV9 and TRBJ2-3; TRBD1 is a possible D gene (6 bases). This CDR3 has 15 amino acids. CDR1 is SGDLS, CDR2 YYNGEE, per germline. Trimming removed 4 bases at V and 4 bases at J, with 16 bases between.

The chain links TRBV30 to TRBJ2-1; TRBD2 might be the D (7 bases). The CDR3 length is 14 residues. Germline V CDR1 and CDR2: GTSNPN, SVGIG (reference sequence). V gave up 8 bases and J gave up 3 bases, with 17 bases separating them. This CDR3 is CARGEGGFYNEQFF. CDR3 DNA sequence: TGTGCCAGGGGGGAGGGAGGGTTCTACAATGAGCAGTTCTTC.

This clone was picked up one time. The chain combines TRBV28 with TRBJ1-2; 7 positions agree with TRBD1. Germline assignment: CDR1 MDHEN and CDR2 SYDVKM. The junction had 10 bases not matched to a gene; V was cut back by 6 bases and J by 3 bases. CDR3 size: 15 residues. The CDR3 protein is CASSPRGRADYGYTF. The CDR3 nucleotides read TGTGCCAGCAGCCCCAGGGGGAGAGCGGACTATGGCTACACCTTC.

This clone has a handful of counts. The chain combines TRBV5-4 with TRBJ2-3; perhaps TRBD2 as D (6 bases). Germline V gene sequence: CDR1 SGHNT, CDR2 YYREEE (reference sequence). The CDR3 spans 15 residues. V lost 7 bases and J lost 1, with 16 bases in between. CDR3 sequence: CASRGGGVGTDTQYF. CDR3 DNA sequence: TGTGCCAGCCGGGGAGGAGGGGTTGGCACAGATACGCAGTATTTT.

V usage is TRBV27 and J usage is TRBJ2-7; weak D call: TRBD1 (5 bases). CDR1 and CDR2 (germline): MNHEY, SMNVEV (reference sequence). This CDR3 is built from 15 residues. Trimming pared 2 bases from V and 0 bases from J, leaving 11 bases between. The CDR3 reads CASSLISDSSYEQYF. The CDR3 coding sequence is TGTGCCAGCAGTTTAATCAGTGACAGCTCCTACGAGCAGTACTTC.

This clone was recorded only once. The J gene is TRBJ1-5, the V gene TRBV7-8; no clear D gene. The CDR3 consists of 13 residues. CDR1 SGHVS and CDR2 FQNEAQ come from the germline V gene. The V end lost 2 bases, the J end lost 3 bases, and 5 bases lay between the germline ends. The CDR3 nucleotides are TGTGCCAGCAGCTTATATGTCAATCAGCCCCAGCATTTT. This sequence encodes CASSLYVNQPQHF.

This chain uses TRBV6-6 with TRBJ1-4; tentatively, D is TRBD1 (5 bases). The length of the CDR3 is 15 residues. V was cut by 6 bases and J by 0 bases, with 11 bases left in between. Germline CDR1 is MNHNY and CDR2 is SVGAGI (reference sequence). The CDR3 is CASSITGATNEKLFF. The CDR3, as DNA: TGTGCCAGCAGCATAACAGGCGCAACTAATGAAAAACTGTTTTTT.

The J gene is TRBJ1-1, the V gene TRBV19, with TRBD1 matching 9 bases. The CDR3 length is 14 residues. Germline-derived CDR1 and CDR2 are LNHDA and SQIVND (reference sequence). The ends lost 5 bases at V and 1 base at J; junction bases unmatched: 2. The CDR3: CASSWDRANTEAFF. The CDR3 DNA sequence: TGTGCCAGTAGTTGGGACAGGGCGAACACTGAAGCTTTCTTT.

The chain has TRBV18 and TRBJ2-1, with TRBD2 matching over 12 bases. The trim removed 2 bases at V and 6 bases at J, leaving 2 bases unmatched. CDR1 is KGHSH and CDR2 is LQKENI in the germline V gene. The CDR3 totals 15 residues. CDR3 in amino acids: CASSPLLAGGNEQFF. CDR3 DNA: TGTGCCAGCTCACCATTACTAGCGGGAGGCAATGAGCAGTTCTTC.

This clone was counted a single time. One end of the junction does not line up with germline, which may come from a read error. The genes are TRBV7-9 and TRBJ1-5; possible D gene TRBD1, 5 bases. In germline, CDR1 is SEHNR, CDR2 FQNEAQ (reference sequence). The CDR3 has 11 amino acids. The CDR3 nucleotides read TGTGCCAGCAGCTTAAGGGCACGGGGGGATTTT. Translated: CASSLRARGDF. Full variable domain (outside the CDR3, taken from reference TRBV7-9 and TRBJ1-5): DTGVSQNPRHKITKRGQNVTFRCDPISEHNRLYWYRQTLGQGPEFLTYFQNEAQLEKSRLLSDRFSAERPKGSFSTLEIQRTEQGDSAMYLCASSLRARGDFGDGTRLSIL.